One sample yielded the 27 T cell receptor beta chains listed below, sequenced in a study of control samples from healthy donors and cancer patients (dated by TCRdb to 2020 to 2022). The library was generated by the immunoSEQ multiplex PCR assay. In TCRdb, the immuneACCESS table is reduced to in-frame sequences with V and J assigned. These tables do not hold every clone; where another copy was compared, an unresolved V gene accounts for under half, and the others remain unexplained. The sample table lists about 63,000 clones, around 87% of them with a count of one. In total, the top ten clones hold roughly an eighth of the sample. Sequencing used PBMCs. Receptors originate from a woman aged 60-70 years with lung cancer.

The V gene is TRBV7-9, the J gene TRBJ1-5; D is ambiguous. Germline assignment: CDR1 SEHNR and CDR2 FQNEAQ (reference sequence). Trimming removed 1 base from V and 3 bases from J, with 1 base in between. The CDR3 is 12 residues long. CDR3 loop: CASSLDNQPQHF. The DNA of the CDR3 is TGTGCCAGCAGCTTAGACAATCAGCCCCAGCATTTT.

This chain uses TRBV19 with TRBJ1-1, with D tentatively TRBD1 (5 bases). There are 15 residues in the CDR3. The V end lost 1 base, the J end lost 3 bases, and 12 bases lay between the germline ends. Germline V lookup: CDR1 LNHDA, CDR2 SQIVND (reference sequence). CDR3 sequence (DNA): TGTGCCAGTAGTATAGGTGGGGCCCCCCACACTGAAGCTTTCTTT. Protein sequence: CASSIGGAPHTEAFF.

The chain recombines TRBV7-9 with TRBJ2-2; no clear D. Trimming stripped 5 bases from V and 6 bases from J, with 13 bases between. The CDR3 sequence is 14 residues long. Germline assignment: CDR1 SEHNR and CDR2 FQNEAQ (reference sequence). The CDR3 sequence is CASSTGPGSGELFF. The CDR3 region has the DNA TGTGCCAGCAGCACCGGGCCCGGGTCCGGGGAGCTGTTTTTT.

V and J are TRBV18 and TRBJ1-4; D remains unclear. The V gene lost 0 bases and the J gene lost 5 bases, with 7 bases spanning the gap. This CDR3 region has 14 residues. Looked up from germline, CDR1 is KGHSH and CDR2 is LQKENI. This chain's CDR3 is CASSPPGGNEKLFF. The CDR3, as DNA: TGTGCCAGCTCACCACCCGGAGGGAATGAAAAACTGTTTTTT.

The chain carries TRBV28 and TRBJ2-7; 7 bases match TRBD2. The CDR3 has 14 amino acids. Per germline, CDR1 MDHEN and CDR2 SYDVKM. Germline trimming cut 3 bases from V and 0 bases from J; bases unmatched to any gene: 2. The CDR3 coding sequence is TGTGCCAGCAGTTTGTCGGGGGGCTCCTACGAGCAGTACTTC. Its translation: CASSLSGGSYEQYF.

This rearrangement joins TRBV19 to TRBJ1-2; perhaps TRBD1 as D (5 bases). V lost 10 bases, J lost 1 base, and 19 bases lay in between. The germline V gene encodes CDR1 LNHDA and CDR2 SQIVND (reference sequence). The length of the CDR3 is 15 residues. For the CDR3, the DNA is TGTGCCACCCAGGTTCAGGGAGCTCTTAACTATGGCTACACCTTC. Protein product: CATQVQGALNYGYTF.

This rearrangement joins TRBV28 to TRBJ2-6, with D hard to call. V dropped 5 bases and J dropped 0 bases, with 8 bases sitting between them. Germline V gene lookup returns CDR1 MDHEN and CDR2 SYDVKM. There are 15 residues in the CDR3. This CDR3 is CASSRPFSGANVLTF. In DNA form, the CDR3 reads TGTGCCAGCAGTCGACCCTTCTCTGGGGCCAACGTCCTGACTTTC.

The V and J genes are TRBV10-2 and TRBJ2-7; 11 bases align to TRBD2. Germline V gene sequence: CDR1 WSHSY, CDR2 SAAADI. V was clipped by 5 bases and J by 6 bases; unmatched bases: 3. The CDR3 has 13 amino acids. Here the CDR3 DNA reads TGCGCCAGCAGTACTAGCGGGGGATTCGAGCAGTACTTC. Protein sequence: CASSTSGGFEQYF.

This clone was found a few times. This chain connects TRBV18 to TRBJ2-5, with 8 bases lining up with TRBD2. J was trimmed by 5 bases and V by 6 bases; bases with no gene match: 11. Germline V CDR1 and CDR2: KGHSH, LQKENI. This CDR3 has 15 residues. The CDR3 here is CASSATGGSRETQYF. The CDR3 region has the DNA TGTGCCAGCTCGGCTACGGGAGGGTCTCGGGAGACCCAGTACTTC.

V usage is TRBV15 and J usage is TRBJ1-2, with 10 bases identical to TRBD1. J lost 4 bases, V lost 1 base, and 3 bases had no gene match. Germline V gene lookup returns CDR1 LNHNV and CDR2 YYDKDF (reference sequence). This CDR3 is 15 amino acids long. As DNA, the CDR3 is TGTGCCACCAGCAGAGGGGGGACAGGGGCCTATGGCTACACCTTC. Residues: CATSRGGTGAYGYTF.

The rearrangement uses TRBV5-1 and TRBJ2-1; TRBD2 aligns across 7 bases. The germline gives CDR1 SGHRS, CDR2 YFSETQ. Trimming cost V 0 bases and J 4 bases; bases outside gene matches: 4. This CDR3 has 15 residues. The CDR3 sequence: CASSLAASGYNEQFF. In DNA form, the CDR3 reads TGCGCCAGCAGCTTGGCCGCTAGCGGTTACAATGAGCAGTTCTTC.

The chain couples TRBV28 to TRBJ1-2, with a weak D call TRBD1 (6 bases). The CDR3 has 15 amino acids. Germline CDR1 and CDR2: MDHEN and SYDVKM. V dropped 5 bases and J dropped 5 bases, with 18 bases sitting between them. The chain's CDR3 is CASSTTLTGGYGYTF. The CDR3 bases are TGTGCCAGCAGTACCACCCTGACAGGCGGGTATGGCTACACCTTC.

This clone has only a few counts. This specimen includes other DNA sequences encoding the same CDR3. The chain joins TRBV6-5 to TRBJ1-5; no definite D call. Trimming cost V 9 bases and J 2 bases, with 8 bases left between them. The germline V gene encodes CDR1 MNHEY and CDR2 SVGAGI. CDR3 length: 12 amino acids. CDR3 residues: CASSEGNQPQHF. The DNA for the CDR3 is TGTGCCAGTTCCGAGGGCAATCAGCCCCAGCATTTT.

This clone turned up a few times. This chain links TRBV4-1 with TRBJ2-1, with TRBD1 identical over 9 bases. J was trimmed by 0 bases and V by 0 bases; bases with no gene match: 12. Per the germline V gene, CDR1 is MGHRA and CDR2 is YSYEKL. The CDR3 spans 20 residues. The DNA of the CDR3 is TGCGCCAGCAGCCAAGAGGCCTCTCGGACAGGGGCTAGCTCCTACAATGAGCAGTTCTTC. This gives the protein CASSQEASRTGASSYNEQFF.

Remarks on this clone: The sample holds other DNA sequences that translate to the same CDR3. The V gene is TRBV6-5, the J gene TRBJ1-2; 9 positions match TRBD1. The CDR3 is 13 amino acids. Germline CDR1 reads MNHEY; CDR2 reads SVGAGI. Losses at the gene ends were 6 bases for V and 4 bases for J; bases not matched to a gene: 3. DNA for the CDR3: TGTGCCAGCAGAGACAGGGGGGGCTATGGCTACACCTTC. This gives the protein CASRDRGGYGYTF.

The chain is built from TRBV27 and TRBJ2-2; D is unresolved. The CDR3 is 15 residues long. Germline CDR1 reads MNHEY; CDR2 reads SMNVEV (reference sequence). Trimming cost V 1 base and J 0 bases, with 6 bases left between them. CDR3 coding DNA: TGTGCCAGCAGTTTATTTATCCCGAACACCGGGGAGCTGTTTTTT. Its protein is CASSLFIPNTGELFF.

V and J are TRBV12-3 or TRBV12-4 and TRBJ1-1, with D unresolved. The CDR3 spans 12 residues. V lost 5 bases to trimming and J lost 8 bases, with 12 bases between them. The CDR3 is CASSTPPGEAFF. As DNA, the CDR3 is TGTGCCAGCAGTACCCCCCCGGGCGAAGCTTTCTTT.

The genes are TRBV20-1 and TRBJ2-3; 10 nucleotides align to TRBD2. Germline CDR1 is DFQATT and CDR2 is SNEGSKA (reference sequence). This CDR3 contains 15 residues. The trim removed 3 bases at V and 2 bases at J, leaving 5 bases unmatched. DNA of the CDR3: TGCAGTGCTAGTGATAGCGGGGGGCCCACAGATACGCAGTATTTT. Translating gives CSASDSGGPTDTQYF.

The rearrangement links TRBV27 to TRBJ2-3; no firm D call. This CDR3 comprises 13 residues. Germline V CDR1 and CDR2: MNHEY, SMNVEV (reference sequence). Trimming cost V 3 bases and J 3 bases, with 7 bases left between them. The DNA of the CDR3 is TGTGCCAGCAGTTTCCGACAAACAGATACGCAGTATTTT. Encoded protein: CASSFRQTDTQYF.

The CDR3 DNA sequence: TGTGCCAGCAGTTACTGGCCCCAGAGGGATGGCTACACCTTC. Its protein product is CASSYWPQRDGYTF. The chain recombines TRBV6-5 with TRBJ1-2; D not resolved. Germline values: CDR1 MNHEY, CDR2 SVGAGI. The CDR3 runs 14 residues. Trimming removed 1 base at V and 6 bases at J, with 12 bases between.

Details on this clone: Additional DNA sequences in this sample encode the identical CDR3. This CDR3 is CASSLGENTEAFF. DNA for the CDR3: TGCGCCAGCAGCTTAGGAGAGAACACTGAAGCTTTCTTT. V is TRBV5-1 and J is TRBJ1-1; D unclear. This CDR3 has 13 residues. Germline V gene sequence: CDR1 SGHRS, CDR2 YFSETQ. V was trimmed by 2 bases and J by 1 base, leaving 6 bases between them.

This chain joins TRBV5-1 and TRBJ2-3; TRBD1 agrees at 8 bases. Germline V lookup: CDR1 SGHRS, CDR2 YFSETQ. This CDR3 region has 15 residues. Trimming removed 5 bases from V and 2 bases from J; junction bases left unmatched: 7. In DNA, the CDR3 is TGCGCCAGCAGGGAGGGACAGGTAACCACAGATACGCAGTATTTT. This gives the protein CASREGQVTTDTQYF.

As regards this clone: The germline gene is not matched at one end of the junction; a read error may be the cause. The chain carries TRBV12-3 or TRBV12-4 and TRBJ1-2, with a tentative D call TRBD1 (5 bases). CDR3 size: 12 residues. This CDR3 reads CATSSAGVGYTF. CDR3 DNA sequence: TGTGCCACCAGTAGCGCGGGGGTTGGCTACACCTTC.

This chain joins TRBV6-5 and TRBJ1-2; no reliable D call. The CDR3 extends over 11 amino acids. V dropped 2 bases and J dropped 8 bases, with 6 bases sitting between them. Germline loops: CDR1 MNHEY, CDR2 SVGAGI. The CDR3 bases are TGTGCCAGCAGTTACAGGGAAGGCTACACCTTC. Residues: CASSYREGYTF.

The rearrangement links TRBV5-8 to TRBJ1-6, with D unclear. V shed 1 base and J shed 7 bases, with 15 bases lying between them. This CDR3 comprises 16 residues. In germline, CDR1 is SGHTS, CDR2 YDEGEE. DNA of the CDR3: TGTGCCAGCAGCTTGTACTCGGATTCCCGAAATTCACCCCTCCACTTT. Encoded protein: CASSLYSDSRNSPLHF.

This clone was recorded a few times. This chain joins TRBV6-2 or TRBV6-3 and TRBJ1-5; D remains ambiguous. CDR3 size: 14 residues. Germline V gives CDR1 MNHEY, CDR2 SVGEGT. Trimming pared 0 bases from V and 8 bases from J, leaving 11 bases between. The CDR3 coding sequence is TGTGCCAGCAGTTACTCTGGAGAATTTGAGCCCCAGCATTTT. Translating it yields CASSYSGEFEPQHF.

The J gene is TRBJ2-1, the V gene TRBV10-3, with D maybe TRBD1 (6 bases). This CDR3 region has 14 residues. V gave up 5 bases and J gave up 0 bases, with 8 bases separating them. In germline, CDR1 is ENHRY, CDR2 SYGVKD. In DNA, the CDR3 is TGTGCCATCAGTTGGGACAACTCCTACAATGAGCAGTTCTTC. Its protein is CAISWDNSYNEQFF.